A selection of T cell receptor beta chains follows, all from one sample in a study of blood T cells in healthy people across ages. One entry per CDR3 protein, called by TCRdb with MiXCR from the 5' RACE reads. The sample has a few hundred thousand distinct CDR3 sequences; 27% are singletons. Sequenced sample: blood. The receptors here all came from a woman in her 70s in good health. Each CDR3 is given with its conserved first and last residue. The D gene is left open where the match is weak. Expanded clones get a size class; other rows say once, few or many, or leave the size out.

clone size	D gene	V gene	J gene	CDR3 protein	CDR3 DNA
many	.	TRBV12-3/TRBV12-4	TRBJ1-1	CASSFGGNTEAFF	TGTGCCAGCAGTTTCGGGGGGAACACTGAAGCTTTCTTT
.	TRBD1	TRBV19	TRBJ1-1	CASTLQGSYTNTEAFF	TGTGCCAGTACCCTACAGGGGTCATACACGAACACTGAAGCTTTCTTT
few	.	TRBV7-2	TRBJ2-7	CASSPRPYEQYF	TGTGCCAGCAGCCCCCGCCCCTACGAGCAGTACTTC
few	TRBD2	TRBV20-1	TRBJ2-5	CSARGLAGGSLTQYF	TGCAGTGCTAGAGGACTAGCGGGGGGGTCATTGACCCAGTACTTC
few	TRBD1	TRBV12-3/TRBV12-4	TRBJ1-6	CASSSDRDRAPLDF	TGTGCCAGCAGTTCAGACCGGGACAGGGCCCCTTTGGACTTT
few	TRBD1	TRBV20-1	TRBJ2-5	CSAKDREETQYF	TGCAGTGCGAAGGACAGGGAGGAGACCCAGTACTTC
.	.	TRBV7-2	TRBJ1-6	CASSLGGEPLHF	TGTGCCAGCAGCTTAGGGGGAGAACCCCTCCACTTT
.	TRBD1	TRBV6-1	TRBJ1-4	CASSRGQVATNEKLFF	TGTGCCAGCAGCCGAGGACAGGTTGCAACTAATGAAAAACTGTTTTTT
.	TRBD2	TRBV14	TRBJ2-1	CASSQALLAGDGDEQFF	TGTGCCAGCAGCCAGGCCCTTCTAGCGGGAGATGGAGATGAGCAGTTCTTC
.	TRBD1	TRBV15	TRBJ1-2	CATSRDRTGGYTF	TGTGCCACCAGCAGAGATAGGACAGGGGGCTACACCTTC
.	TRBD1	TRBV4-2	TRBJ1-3	CASSQEITGRGLQTGNTLYF	TGTGCCAGCAGCCAAGAGATAACAGGAAGGGGGCTACAAACTGGAAACACCTTATATTTT
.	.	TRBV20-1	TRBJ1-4	CSARGSSGATNEKLFF	TGCAGTGCTAGGGGGTCGTCAGGGGCAACTAATGAAAAACTGTTTTTT
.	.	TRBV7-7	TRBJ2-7	CASSPFAASFYEQYF	TGTGCTAGCAGCCCGTTCGCGGCAAGCTTCTACGAGCAGTACTTC
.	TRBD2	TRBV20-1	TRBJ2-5	CSLSAGGGETRYF	TGCAGCCTCTCAGCGGGGGGCGGAGAGACCCGGTACTTC
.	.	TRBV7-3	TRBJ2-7	CASSLARGSEQYF	TGTGCCAGCAGCTTAGCCAGGGGTAGCGAGCAGTACTTC
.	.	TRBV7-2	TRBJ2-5	CASSLVRTVFPETQYF	TGTGCCAGCAGCTTAGTACGGACAGTCTTTCCGGAGACCCAGTACTTC
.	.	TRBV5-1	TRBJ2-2	CASSFFNTGELFF	TGCGCCAGCAGCTTTTTTAACACCGGGGAGCTGTTTTTT
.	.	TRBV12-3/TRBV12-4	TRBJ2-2	CASSFSSAYTGELFF	TGTGCCAGCAGTTTCTCCAGCGCTTACACCGGGGAGCTGTTTTTT
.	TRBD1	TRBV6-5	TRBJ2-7	CASRTETGDYEQYF	TGTGCCAGCAGGACGGAGACAGGGGACTACGAGCAGTACTTC
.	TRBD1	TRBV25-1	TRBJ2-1	CASSEAGGAGNEQFF	TGTGCCAGCAGTGAAGCAGGGGGCGCGGGCAATGAGCAGTTCTTC
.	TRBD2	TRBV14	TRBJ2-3	CASSQMPSGEEYF	TGTGCCAGCAGCCAAATGCCTAGCGGGGAAGAGTATTTT
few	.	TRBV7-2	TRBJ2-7	CASSLGWGDEQYF	TGTGCCAGCAGTTTAGGGTGGGGGGACGAGCAGTACTTC
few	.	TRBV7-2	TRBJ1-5	CASSLGGVQPQHF	TGTGCCAGCAGCTTAGGGGGGGTCCAGCCCCAGCATTTT
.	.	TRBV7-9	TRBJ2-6	CASSRTTGANVLTF	TGTGCCAGCAGTCGGACGACTGGGGCCAACGTCCTGACTTTC
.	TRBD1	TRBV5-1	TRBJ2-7	CASSLEGAAYEQYF	TGCGCCAGCAGCTTGGAGGGGGCCGCATACGAGCAGTACTTC
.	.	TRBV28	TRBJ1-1	CASTLYNTEAFF	TGTGCCAGCACCCTGTATAACACTGAAGCTTTCTTT
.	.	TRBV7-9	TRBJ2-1	CASSSPLDEQFF	TGTGCCAGCAGCTCCCCTTTGGATGAGCAGTTCTTC
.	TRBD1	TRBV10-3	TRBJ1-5	CAISPGQGDQPQHF	TGTGCCATCAGTCCGGGACAGGGCGATCAGCCCCAGCATTTT
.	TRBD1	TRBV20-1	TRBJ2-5	CSASGGQVGETQYF	TGCAGTGCTAGTGGGGGACAGGTGGGAGAGACCCAGTACTTC
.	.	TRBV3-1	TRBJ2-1	CASSQDKKEQFF	TGTGCCAGCAGCCAAGATAAAAAAGAGCAGTTCTTC
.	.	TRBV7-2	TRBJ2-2	CASSLQFPNTGELFF	TGTGCCAGCAGCTTACAGTTTCCGAACACCGGGGAGCTGTTTTTT